This TCR beta chain was recovered during a study of blood T cell repertoires in COVID-19. Across the whole study: Specimens from acute and convalescent COVID-19 originated in the United States, Italy and Spain. Sources were T cells, B-cell-depleted T cells, or PBMCs; the material itself was cDNA or gDNA.

Original processing methods: How many nucleated cells were present was estimated from reference gene primer amplification. Produced via immunoSEQ multiplex PCR; TCRdb's table is partial and in-frame only. The D gene and trimming were derived from the DNA, and the V and J assignments and clone size from that table. The table has some 160,000 clones, about 80% seen once. CDR1 and CDR2 from the germline V gene are MNHEY and SVGEGT. Unmatched junction bases numbered 7, after V lost 5 bases and J lost 7 bases. This CDR3 comprises 13 residues. The chain is built from TRBV6-2 or TRBV6-3 and TRBJ2-5; 7 bases align to TRBD1. The clonotype was recovered from a man between 65 and 79 years old who had recovered from COVID-19. The sequencing sample was made of peripheral blood. The CDR3 nucleotides read TGTGCCAGCAGTACAGGGGCGGGTAGGACCCAGTACTTC. This encodes CASSTGAGRTQYF.